This T cell receptor (beta chain) was documented in a study of blood T cell repertoires in COVID-19. Study summary: Sites in the United States, Italy and Spain provided acute and convalescent COVID-19 samples. From T cells, B-cell-depleted T cells, or PBMCs came the material, which was cDNA or gDNA.

Seattle participants joined during active infection and were tracked over time. The CDR3 spans 12 residues. V lost 5 bases to trimming and J lost 7 bases, with 9 bases between them. Germline V gene lookup returns CDR1 WSHSY and CDR2 SAAADI. The table came from immunoSEQ multiplex PCR; TCRdb's copy has only in-frame clones and leaves some out. The sample records hundreds of thousands of clones, 88% being singletons. The chain uses TRBV10-2 and TRBJ2-1; possibly TRBD2 for D (5 bases). Sequencing was performed on peripheral blood. This clonotype originated in a woman between 50 and 59 years old with COVID-19, enrolled during active disease. The CDR3 region has the DNA TGCGCCAGCAGTCGTGGGGAGAATGAGCAGTTCTTC. Its protein product is CASSRGENEQFF.